What follows describes a single TCR beta chain. Its antigen is not identified. This may stem from a read error, because a much larger clone lies one nucleotide away. The length of the CDR3 is 15 residues. In germline, CDR1 is SGHTA, CDR2 FQGNSA. Using a J-beta primer mix together with a sample-barcoded 5' primer, a second PCR was run for 7 to 11 cycles. A template-switch adaptor that had 12 random nucleotides put a tag on each cDNA molecule. MiXCR, applied by TCRdb to the 5' RACE reads, yields one record per CDR3 protein. Of approximately 400,000 distinct CDR3 sequences in the sample, about 55% were seen once. This specimen comes from a study of blood T cells in healthy people across ages. General observations from the study: Relative to aged donors, long-lived donors carried more naive CD4+ cells and displayed higher diversity. Since the PBMCs were unsorted, naive and antigen-experienced cells could not be conclusively compared.

Sample: blood. The gene calls are TRBV7-2 and TRBJ2-5; D unresolved. The J call could be wrong; TRBJ2-1 is a better fit for the DNA end. This receptor was obtained from a man aged 55-75 years in good health. The CDR3 bases are TGTGCCAGCAGCTCCGGACGAATCCTCCAAGAGACCCAGTTCTTC. Encoded protein: CASSSGRILQETQFF.